Listed below are T cell receptor beta chains from one sample, sequenced in a study of cytomegalovirus exposure and HLA in healthy donors. Only in-frame clones appear in the TCRdb table, and some are missing; sequencing was by immunoSEQ multiplex PCR. Among fewer than 150,000 clones, roughly 82% were seen once, and the ten largest hold roughly 3.5%. Specimen: PBMCs. Receptors originate from a human donor in good health. Each CDR3 is given with its conserved first and last residue. A D gene is named only where the DNA matches it firmly. The size entry is marked missing in some rows and otherwise reads once, few, many or a size class.

v_call	d_call	j_call	clone_size	cdr3_aa	cdr3_nt
TRBV6-5	NA	TRBJ2-2	NA	CASRVGGTGELFF	TGTGCCAGCAGGGTAGGAGGTACCGGGGAGCTGTTTTTT
TRBV6-5	TRBD1	TRBJ1-2	NA	CASSYGTGNGYTF	TGTGCCAGCAGTTACGGGACAGGGAATGGCTACACCTTC
TRBV18	TRBD1	TRBJ1-2	NA	CASSPAEGAFSYGYTF	TGTGCCAGCTCACCAGCGGAGGGGGCATTTAGCTATGGCTACACCTTC
TRBV6-1	TRBD2	TRBJ2-7	NA	CASGRLAGPPYEQYF	TGTGCCAGCGGTCGACTAGCGGGACCACCTTACGAGCAGTACTTC
TRBV10-2	NA	TRBJ1-1	once	CASSESWAPNTEAFF	TGCGCCAGCAGTGAGTCCTGGGCACCGAACACTGAAGCTTTCTTT
TRBV4-1	TRBD2	TRBJ2-1	NA	CASSQDLAGGPYNEQFF	TGCGCCAGCAGCCAAGATCTGGCGGGAGGGCCCTACAATGAGCAGTTCTTC
TRBV11-2	NA	TRBJ2-5	NA	CASSLEGLTQYF	TGTGCCAGCAGCTTAGAGGGACTGACCCAGTACTTC
TRBV27	TRBD2	TRBJ2-1	NA	CASSFLTTSGPENEQFF	TGTGCCAGCAGTTTCCTTACGACTAGCGGGCCCGAGAATGAGCAGTTCTTC
TRBV14	NA	TRBJ1-1	NA	CASSQDRFRPGNTEAFF	TGTGCCAGCAGCCAAGATAGATTTAGGCCGGGGAACACTGAAGCTTTCTTT
TRBV14	TRBD1	TRBJ1-2	once	CASSALGTGGNYGYTF	TGTGCCAGCAGCGCCCTTGGGACAGGGGGTAACTATGGCTACACCTTC
TRBV11-2	NA	TRBJ1-1	NA	CASSLNRGHAAFF	TGTGCCAGCAGCTTAAACCGAGGACATGCGGCTTTCTTT
TRBV2	NA	TRBJ1-2	NA	CASSAAGSDGYTF	TGTGCCAGCAGTGCGGCGGGCTCAGATGGCTACACCTTC
TRBV5-8	NA	TRBJ1-1	once	CASSPGNTEAFF	TGTGCCAGCAGCCCGGGGAACACTGAAGCTTTCTTT
TRBV10-2	NA	TRBJ2-5	once	CASSELQETQYF	TGCGCCAGCAGTGAGCTCCAAGAGACCCAGTACTTC
TRBV7-8	TRBD2	TRBJ2-1	NA	CASSGTSASNEQFF	TGTGCCAGCAGCGGGACTAGCGCGTCCAATGAGCAGTTCTTC
TRBV6-5	TRBD2	TRBJ2-7	NA	CASSYGLAGGEQYF	TGTGCCAGCAGTTACGGACTAGCGGGAGGTGAGCAGTACTTC
TRBV10-3	TRBD2	TRBJ2-1	NA	CAISARDGRGNEQFF	TGTGCCATCAGCGCGCGTGACGGGAGGGGAAATGAGCAGTTCTTC
TRBV7-7	TRBD1	TRBJ2-5	NA	CASSYRQGVETQYF	TGTGCTAGCAGCTATAGACAGGGAGTAGAGACCCAGTACTTC
TRBV29-1	TRBD2	TRBJ2-1	NA	CSVVGLAGVPNEQFF	TGCAGCGTTGTGGGACTAGCGGGCGTTCCCAATGAGCAGTTCTTC
TRBV18	NA	TRBJ2-7	NA	CASSPDAGRASSYEQYF	TGTGCCAGCTCCCCCGACGCTGGCAGGGCGAGCTCCTACGAGCAGTACTTC
TRBV2	TRBD1	TRBJ2-4	NA	CASSGSGGAKNIQYF	TGTGCCAGCAGTGGCTCAGGGGGAGCCAAAAACATTCAGTACTTC
TRBV5-1	NA	TRBJ1-2	NA	CASSLDGMLGGYTF	TGCGCCAGCAGCTTGGACGGGATGCTCGGTGGCTACACCTTC
TRBV10-1	NA	TRBJ2-7	NA	CASRNEQYF	TGCGCCAGTCGTAACGAGCAGTACTTC
TRBV2	TRBD2	TRBJ2-2	few	CASKEREPGELFF	TGTGCCAGCAAGGAGCGGGAGCCCGGGGAGCTGTTTTTT
TRBV5-1	TRBD2	TRBJ2-3	NA	CASSPPLAGGRADTQYF	TGCGCCAGCAGCCCCCCGCTAGCGGGAGGTAGGGCAGATACGCAGTATTTT
TRBV27	TRBD2	TRBJ2-7	NA	CASSSLAARGQYF	TGTGCCAGCAGTTCACTAGCGGCCCGGGGGCAGTACTTC
TRBV9	TRBD2	TRBJ2-3	NA	CASSATSARSADTQYF	TGTGCCAGCAGCGCCACTAGCGCGAGGTCGGCAGATACGCAGTATTTT
TRBV11-3	NA	TRBJ2-1	NA	CASSSPGIPFGEQFF	TGTGCCAGCAGCTCCCCGGGGATTCCGTTCGGTGAGCAGTTCTTC
TRBV27	TRBD1	TRBJ1-2	NA	CASSPSTGTSYGYTF	TGTGCCAGCAGTCCGTCGACAGGGACCTCCTATGGCTACACCTTC
TRBV6-6	NA	TRBJ2-2	NA	CASRSTENTGELFF	TGTGCCAGCAGGTCGACAGAAAACACCGGGGAGCTGTTTTTT
TRBV30	TRBD1	TRBJ2-7	NA	CAWSVRDRGSYEQYF	TGTGCCTGGAGTGTACGGGACAGGGGGTCGTACGAGCAGTACTTC
TRBV11-1	NA	TRBJ1-1	few	CASSLGRGTTEAFF	TGTGCCAGCAGCTTAGGGCGGGGGACAACTGAAGCTTTCTTT
TRBV28	NA	TRBJ1-5	NA	CASSGRGAGNQPQHF	TGTGCCAGCAGTGGGCGTGGGGCGGGGAATCAGCCCCAGCATTTT
TRBV6-5	NA	TRBJ1-1	NA	CASSSPGRNTEAFF	TGTGCCAGCAGTTCCCCGGGGAGGAACACTGAAGCTTTCTTT
TRBV21-1	NA	TRBJ2-7	NA	CARPRAREYF	TGTGCCCGCCCCAGGGCAAGGGAGTACTTC
TRBV19	NA	TRBJ1-1	NA	CASSISLYAPTNTEAFF	TGTGCCAGTAGTATATCCCTCTACGCCCCAACGAACACTGAAGCTTTCTTT
TRBV19	NA	TRBJ1-5	NA	CASRPRGGQPQHF	TGTGCCAGTAGGCCCAGGGGTGGACAGCCCCAGCATTTT
TRBV9	TRBD1	TRBJ1-2	few	CASSVSGQGVSYGYTF	TGTGCCAGCAGCGTATCGGGACAGGGGGTTTCCTATGGCTACACCTTC
TRBV5-5	TRBD1	TRBJ2-7	NA	CASSLGQGAVYEQYF	TGTGCCAGCAGCTTGGGACAGGGGGCTGTCTACGAGCAGTACTTC
TRBV28	NA	TRBJ2-6	NA	CASSPWTSGANVLTF	TGTGCCAGCAGCCCTTGGACTTCTGGGGCCAACGTCCTGACTTTC
TRBV27	NA	TRBJ2-1	NA	CASSSNPLGTLYNEQFF	TGTGCCAGCAGTTCTAACCCTCTCGGGACTTTGTACAATGAGCAGTTCTTC
TRBV5-5	TRBD1	TRBJ2-7	NA	CASSLGQGSVYEQYF	TGTGCCAGCAGCTTGGGACAGGGGTCCGTCTACGAGCAGTACTTC
TRBV2	TRBD2	TRBJ2-5	NA	CASSEGGLGQETQYF	TGTGCCAGCAGTGAAGGGGGACTAGGGCAGGAGACCCAGTACTTC
TRBV28	NA	TRBJ1-3	once	CASRDYGNTIYF	TGTGCCAGTCGAGACTATGGAAACACCATATATTTT
TRBV2	TRBD1	TRBJ2-5	NA	CASSEAGTGGREQYF	TGTGCCAGCAGTGAAGCCGGGACAGGGGGCAGAGAGCAGTACTTC
TRBV13	NA	TRBJ2-7	NA	CASSLVVSYEQYF	TGTGCCAGCAGCTTAGTGGTCAGCTACGAGCAGTACTTC